The clone carrying this T cell receptor (beta chain) has just a few counts. Its antigen is not identified. What was sequenced were expressed TCRB transcripts, since all of the isolated RNA had been reverse transcribed. Some clones are missing from TCRdb's copy, which holds only in-frame ones; the method was immunoSEQ multiplex PCR. The profile shows nearly 350,000 clones, roughly 8% of them singletons. The V segment lost 1 base and the J segment 2 bases; nucleotides outside the gene matches: 6. CDR3 length: 17 residues. Germline lookup yields CDR1 SGHDN and CDR2 FVKESK. Cell sorting via CD45RO/CCR7/CD25/CD127/CD95/CD27 was performed to obtain CD4+ naive, central memory, regulatory and stem cell-like memory cells. The sample comes from a study of beta chain features in type 1 diabetes. On the study more broadly: Cell yields, age and gender were similar between patients and healthy donors. The study, taken as a whole, reports: Moderately but significantly shorter TCRB CDR3s were found in Type 1 diabetes patients in all four CD4+ subsets.

The rearrangement links TRBV14 to TRBJ2-5; 11 bases are shared with TRBD2. Sequencing was carried out using central memory CD4+ T cells from blood. The receptor comes from a woman aged 18-29 years in good health. CDR3 protein: CASSQGLIAGGQETQYF. The CDR3 DNA reads as TGTGCCAGCAGCCAAGGCTTGATAGCGGGAGGGCAAGAGACCCAGTACTTC.